Listed here is a single TCR beta chain. V dropped 5 bases and J dropped 2 bases, with 16 bases sitting between them. Germline values: CDR1 MNHEY, CDR2 SMNVEV (reference sequence). This CDR3 has 16 residues. This sample was taken from a study of blood T cell repertoires in COVID-19. Study background: Samples of COVID-19 (acute and convalescent) were obtained from the United States, Italy and Spain. The cDNA or gDNA used as material had been derived from T cells, B-cell-depleted T cells, or PBMCs.

Under the authors' procedure: Scientists estimated how many nucleated cells there were by amplifying reference gene primers. Repertoires were generated with immunoSEQ multiplex PCR, while TCRdb's copy carries only in-frame clones and drops some. V and J calls and clone size are those listed in that table; D and trimming were worked out from the DNA. The sample lists roughly 110,000 clones; about nine tenths were seen once. The origin of this receptor is a man aged 45-60 years with active or convalescent COVID-19. The V and J genes are TRBV27 and TRBJ2-1; D is possibly TRBD1 (5 bases). What was sequenced was peripheral blood. CDR3 bases: TGTGCCAGCAGTGTGGCTATGGGGCAAACCTACAATGAGCAGTTCTTC. As protein: CASSVAMGQTYNEQFF.